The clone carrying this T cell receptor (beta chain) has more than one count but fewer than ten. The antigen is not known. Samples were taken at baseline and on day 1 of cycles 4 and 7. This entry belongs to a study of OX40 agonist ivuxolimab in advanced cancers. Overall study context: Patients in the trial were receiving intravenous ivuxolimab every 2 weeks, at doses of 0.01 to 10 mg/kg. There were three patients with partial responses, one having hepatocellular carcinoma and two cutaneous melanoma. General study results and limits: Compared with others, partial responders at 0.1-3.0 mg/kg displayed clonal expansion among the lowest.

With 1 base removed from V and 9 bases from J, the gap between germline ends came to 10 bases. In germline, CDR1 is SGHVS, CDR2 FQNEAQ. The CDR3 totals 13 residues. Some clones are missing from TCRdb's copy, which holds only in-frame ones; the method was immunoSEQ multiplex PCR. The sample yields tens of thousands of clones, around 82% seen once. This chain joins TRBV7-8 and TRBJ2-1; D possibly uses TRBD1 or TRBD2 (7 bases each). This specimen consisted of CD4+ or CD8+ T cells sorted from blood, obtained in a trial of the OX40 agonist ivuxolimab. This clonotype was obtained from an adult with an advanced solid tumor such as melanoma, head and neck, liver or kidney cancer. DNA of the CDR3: TGTGCCAGCAGCTTAGGGGAGGGGGCTGAGCAGTTCTTC. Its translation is CASSLGEGAEQFF.